This TCR beta chain was sequenced during a study of CD8+CD57+ T cells in acquired aplastic anemia (dated by TCRdb to 2016 to 2019). For the study in its entirety: On average, sorted CD4+ and CD8+ cells yielded 3 to 4 ug of extracted DNA, with a range of about 0.18 to 27.4 ug. An average of roughly 9.8 million reads for CD4+ cells and approximately 11 million reads for CD8+ cells was obtained from healthy donor samples. Results the study describes overall, beyond this receptor: Although some 28 CD8+ CDR3 sequences were shared by patients and controls, these sequences appeared highly expressed in patients and within the immunodominant clones of patients. Patients and healthy controls showed no significant difference in CD8+ Simpson's diversity (P=0.060).

About this clonotype itself: The antigen it binds to is not known. The input lacks base qualities; no much larger clone sits a single base away.

Reading the germline V gene gives CDR1 SGDLS and CDR2 YYNGEE. CDR3 length: 16 amino acids, cysteine to phenylalanine. Only the CDR3 DNA stays, 48 bases, in frame from base 1. The germline ends are 22 bases apart after V is trimmed by 1 base and J by 8 bases. In this study, sorted CD4+ and CD8+ T cells from the blood of healthy subjects and of severe aplastic anemia patients had their TCR repertoires deep-sequenced. Ficoll-Paque density gradient centrifugation was used to isolate peripheral blood mononuclear cells. Before DNA was extracted, CD4+ and CD8+ T cells were sorted using either FACS or magnetic beads. Genomic DNA was used as template for profiling of TCR beta VDJ combinations and CDR3 sequences. TCR repertoire sequencing was run on an Illumina HiSeq 2000. In the authors' own workflow: TRBV/TRBJ rearrangement plots, CDR3 size and DJ length profiles, and Simpson's diversity index were used to evaluate the repertoires. Whichever DNA sequence was most abundant in the deep sequencing data was defined as the immunodominant clone. CDR3 amino acid sequences were checked for sharing across subjects and were also compared against the VDJdb database and published repertoires. TCRdb itself trimmed the public reads at Q25 with fastp, ran MiXCR and retained productive beta chains. All rows with the same CDR3 protein become a single entry with the most common DNA and genes. The V and J calls come from TCRdb's annotation, not from the publication. The sample includes 350,000 to 450,000 distinct CDR3 sequences, with approximately 70% observed a single time. The top ten clones comprise 3.5% to 4.5% of the sample.

Sequenced material: sorted CD4+, CD8+, or CD8+CD57+ T cells (not recorded which) from PBMCs. The TCR sequence derives from a human donor in good health, serving as a control. The chain uses TRBV9 and TRBJ2-7; a tentative D call is TRBD2 (5 bases match). The CDR3 reads as follows: CASSVHRQGSHNKQYF. The nucleotide sequence is TGTGCCAGCAGCGTACATAGACAAGGGAGCCACAACAAGCAGTACTTC. Joined to the reference TRBV9 and TRBJ2-7 proteins, this CDR3 gives the full variable domain: DSGVTQTPKHLITATGQRVTLRCSPRSGDLSVYWYQQSLDQGLQFLIQYYNGEERAKGNILERFSAQQFPDLHSELNLSSLELGDSALYFCASSVHRQGSHNKQYFGPGTRLTVT.